This T cell receptor (beta chain) derives from a study of blood T cell repertoires in COVID-19. On the study more broadly: Samples of COVID-19 (acute and convalescent) were obtained from the United States, Italy and Spain. PBMCs, B-cell-depleted T cells, or T cells were the source of the cDNA or gDNA that made up the material.

After removal of 1 base from V and 1 base from J, the junction contained 9 bases not matched to a gene. CDR1 and CDR2 from the germline V gene are MGHDK and SYGVNS. The length of the CDR3 is 18 residues. Seattle researchers signed up patients amid active infection and tracked them longitudinally. Original data processing: Reference gene primers were amplified, and this amplification served to estimate nucleated cell counts. Repertoires were generated with immunoSEQ multiplex PCR, while TCRdb's copy carries only in-frame clones and drops some. D and trimming come from the DNA, and the V and J calls and clone size come from that table. The sample holds hundreds of thousands of clones, roughly 79% seen once.

This chain connects TRBV25-1 to TRBJ1-1, with 10 bases that match TRBD1. This clonotype was obtained from a woman aged 80 or older with COVID-19, enrolled during active disease. Source material: peripheral blood. The CDR3: CASSEFVGTGVKNTEAFF. The CDR3, as DNA: TGTGCCAGCAGTGAATTCGTCGGGACAGGGGTGAAGAACACTGAAGCTTTCTTT.